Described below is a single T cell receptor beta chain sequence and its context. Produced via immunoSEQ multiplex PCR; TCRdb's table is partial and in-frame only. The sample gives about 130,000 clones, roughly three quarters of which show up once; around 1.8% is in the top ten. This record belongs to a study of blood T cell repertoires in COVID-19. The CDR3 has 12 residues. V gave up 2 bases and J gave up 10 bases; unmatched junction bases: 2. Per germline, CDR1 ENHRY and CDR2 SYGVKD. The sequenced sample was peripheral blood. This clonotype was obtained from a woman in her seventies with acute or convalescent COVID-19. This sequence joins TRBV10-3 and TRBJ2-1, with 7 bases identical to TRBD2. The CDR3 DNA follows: TGTGCCATCAGTGAGACGACTAGCGAGCAGTTCTTC. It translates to CAISETTSEQFF.